This TCR beta chain came from a study of beta chain features in type 1 diabetes. With 2 bases removed from V and 0 bases from J, the gap between germline ends came to 14 bases. CDR1 is SEHNR, CDR2 FQNEAQ, per germline (reference sequence). This CDR3 has 18 residues. A note on this clone: The antigen remains unidentified.

The entirety of the isolated RNA underwent reverse transcription, so expressed TCRB transcripts were sequenced. About 3.6 million reads were obtained on average from naive, central memory and regulatory T cell samples. Sequencing was performed with immunoSEQ multiplex PCR; in TCRdb, only in-frame clones are kept and a portion is missing. The sample carries 360,000 or so clones, roughly a fifth recorded once. Whole-study findings and limits: Cells with high TCR expression could be over-represented when cDNA is sequenced. Patients' naive, central memory and regulatory TCRB repertoires appeared more alike than those of healthy donors. Type 1 diabetes patients had TCRB CDR3s that were shorter (moderately but significantly so) in all four CD4+ subsets.

The clonotype was recovered from a woman in her late teens or twenties in good health. Sequenced input: naive CD4+ T cells from blood. V and J are TRBV7-9 and TRBJ2-6; D perhaps matches TRBD1 (5 bases). CDR3 nucleotides: TGTGCCAGCAGCTTAAGTACAGCAGGGTCCTCTGGGGCCAACGTCCTGACTTTC. The encoded protein is CASSLSTAGSSGANVLTF.